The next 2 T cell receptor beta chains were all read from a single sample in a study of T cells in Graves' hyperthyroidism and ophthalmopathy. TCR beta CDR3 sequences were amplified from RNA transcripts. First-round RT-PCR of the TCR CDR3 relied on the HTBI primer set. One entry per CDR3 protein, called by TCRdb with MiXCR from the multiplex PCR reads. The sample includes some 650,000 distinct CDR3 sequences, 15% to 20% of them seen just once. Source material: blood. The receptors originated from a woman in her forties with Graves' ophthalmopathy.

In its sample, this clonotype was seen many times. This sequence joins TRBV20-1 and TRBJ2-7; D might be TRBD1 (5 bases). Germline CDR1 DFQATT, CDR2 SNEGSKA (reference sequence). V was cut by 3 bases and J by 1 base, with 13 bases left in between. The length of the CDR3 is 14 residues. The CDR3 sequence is CSASPQTVSYEQYF. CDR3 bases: TGCAGTGCTAGTCCCCAGACAGTTTCCTACGAGCAGTACTTC.

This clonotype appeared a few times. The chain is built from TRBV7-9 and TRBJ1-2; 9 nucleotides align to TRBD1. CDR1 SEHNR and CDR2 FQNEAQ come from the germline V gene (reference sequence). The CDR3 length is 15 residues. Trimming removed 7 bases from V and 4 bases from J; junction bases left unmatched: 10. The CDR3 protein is CASTSGDRVGYGYTF. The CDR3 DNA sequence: TGTGCCAGCACCTCCGGGGACAGGGTTGGCTATGGCTACACCTTC.